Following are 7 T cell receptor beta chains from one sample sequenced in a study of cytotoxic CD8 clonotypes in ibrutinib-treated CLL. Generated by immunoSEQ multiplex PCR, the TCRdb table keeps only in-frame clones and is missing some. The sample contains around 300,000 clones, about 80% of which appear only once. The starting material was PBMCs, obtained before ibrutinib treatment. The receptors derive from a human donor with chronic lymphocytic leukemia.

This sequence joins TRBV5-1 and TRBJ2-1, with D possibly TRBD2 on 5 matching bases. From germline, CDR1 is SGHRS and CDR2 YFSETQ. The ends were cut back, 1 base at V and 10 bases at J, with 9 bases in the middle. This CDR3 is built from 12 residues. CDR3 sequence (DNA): TGCGCCAGCAGCTTGACCAGCGGAGAGCAGTTCTTC. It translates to CASSLTSGEQFF. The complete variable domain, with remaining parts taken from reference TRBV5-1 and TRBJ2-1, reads KAGVTQTPRYLIKTRGQQVTLSCSPISGHRSVSWYQQTPGQGLQFLFEYFSETQRNKGNFPGRFSGRQFSNSRSEMNVSTLELGDSALYLCASSLTSGEQFFGPGTRLTVL.

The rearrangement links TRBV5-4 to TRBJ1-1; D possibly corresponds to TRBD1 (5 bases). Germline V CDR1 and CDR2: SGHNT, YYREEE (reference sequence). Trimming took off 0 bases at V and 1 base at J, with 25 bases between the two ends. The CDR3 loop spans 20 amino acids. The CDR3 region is CASSLVFSQGWNFGNTEAFF. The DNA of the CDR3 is TGTGCCAGCAGCTTGGTGTTTAGTCAGGGATGGAACTTCGGGAACACTGAAGCTTTCTTT. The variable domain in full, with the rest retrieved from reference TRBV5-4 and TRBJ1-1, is ETGVTQSPTHLIKTRGQQVTLRCSSQSGHNTVSWYQQALGQGPQFIFQYYREEENGRGNFPPRFSGLQFPNYSSELNVNALELDDSALYLCASSLVFSQGWNFGNTEAFFGQGTRLTVV.

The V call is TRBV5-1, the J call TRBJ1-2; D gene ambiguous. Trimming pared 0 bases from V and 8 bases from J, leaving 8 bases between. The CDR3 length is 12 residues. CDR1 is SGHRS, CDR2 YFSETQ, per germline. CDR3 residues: CASSLVLGGYTF. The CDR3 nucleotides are TGCGCCAGCAGCTTGGTCCTGGGGGGCTACACCTTC.

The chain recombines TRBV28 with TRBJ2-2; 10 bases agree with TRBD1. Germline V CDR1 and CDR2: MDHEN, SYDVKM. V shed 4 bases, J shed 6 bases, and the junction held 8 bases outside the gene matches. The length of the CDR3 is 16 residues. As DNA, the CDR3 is TGTGCCAGCAGTTCCTGGGACAGGGGTAGCGCCGGGGAGCTGTTTTTT. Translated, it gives CASSSWDRGSAGELFF.

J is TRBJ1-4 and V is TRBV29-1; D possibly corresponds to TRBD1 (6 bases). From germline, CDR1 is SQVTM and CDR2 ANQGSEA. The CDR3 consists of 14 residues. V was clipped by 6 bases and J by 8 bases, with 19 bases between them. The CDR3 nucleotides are TGCAGCGTAGCAAACCAGGGGTTTGTAGAAAAACTGTTTTTT. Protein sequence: CSVANQGFVEKLFF.

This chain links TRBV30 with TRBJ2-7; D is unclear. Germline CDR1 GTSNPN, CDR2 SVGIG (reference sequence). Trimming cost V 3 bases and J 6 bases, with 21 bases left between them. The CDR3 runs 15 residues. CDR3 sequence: CAWSEDPKGSFEQYF. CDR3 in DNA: TGTGCCTGGAGCGAAGATCCGAAAGGGTCGTTCGAGCAGTACTTC.

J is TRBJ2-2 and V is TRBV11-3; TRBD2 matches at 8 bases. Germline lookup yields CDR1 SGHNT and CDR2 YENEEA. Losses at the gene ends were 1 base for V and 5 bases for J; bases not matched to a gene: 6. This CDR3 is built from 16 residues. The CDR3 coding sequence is TGTGCCAGCAGCTTAGGGGCAGCGGGAGAAACCGGGGAGCTGTTTTTT. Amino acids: CASSLGAAGETGELFF.